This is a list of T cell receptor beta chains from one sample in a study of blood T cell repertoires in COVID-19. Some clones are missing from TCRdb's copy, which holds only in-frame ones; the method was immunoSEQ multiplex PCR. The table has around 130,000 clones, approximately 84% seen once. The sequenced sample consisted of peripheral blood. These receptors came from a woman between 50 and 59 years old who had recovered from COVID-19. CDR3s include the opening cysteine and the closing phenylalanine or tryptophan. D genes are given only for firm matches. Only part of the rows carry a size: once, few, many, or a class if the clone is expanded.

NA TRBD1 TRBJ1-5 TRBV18 CASADRSVQPQHF TGTGCCAGCGCGGACAGGTCGGTCCAGCCCCAGCATTTT
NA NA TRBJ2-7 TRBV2 CASSVQGLGYEQYF TGTGCCAGCAGTGTTCAGGGGCTGGGCTACGAGCAGTACTTC
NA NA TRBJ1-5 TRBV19 CASRFVWAVNSNQPQHF TGTGCCAGTAGATTTGTCTGGGCAGTAAATAGCAATCAGCCCCAGCATTTT
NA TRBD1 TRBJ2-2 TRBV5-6 CASSLSTGVNTGELFF TGTGCCAGCAGCTTGAGTACAGGGGTGAACACCGGGGAGCTGTTTTTT
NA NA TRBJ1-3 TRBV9 CASSAGNRVGNTIYF TGTGCCAGCAGCGCCGGCAACCGGGTTGGAAACACCATATATTTT
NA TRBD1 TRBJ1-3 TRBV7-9 CASTPGQGGGNTIYF TGTGCCAGCACCCCGGGACAGGGAGGAGGAAACACCATATATTTT
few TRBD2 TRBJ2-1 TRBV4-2 CASSQDYLAGGREQFF TGTGCCAGCAGCCAAGATTATCTAGCGGGGGGGAGGGAGCAGTTCTTC
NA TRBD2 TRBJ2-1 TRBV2 CASSGLWTSGDSSYNEQFF TGTGCCAGCAGTGGGCTCTGGACTAGCGGGGACAGCTCCTACAATGAGCAGTTCTTC
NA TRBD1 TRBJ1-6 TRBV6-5 CASSWDRGNSPLHF TGTGCCAGCAGCTGGGACAGGGGTAATTCACCCCTCCACTTT
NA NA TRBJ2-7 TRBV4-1 CASSQDQGRIYEQYF TGCGCCAGCAGCCAAGATCAGGGCCGGATCTACGAGCAGTACTTC
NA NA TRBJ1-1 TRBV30 CAWSVGANTEAFF TGTGCCTGGAGCGTGGGGGCGAACACTGAAGCTTTCTTT
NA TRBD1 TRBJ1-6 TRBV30 CAWSLLRDRGHSPLHF TGTGCCTGGAGCCTACTCCGGGACAGGGGGCATTCACCCCTCCACTTT
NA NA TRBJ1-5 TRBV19 CASSLIEQGSRPQHF TGTGCCAGTAGTCTGATCGAACAGGGATCACGGCCCCAGCATTTT
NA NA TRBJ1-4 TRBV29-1 CSVTETTNEKLFF TGCAGCGTTACAGAGACAACTAATGAAAAACTGTTTTTT
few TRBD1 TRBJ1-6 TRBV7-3 CASSSRQGTPLHF TGTGCCAGCAGCTCCAGACAGGGTACGCCCCTCCACTTT
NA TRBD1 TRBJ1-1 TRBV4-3 CASSEVPGQGSSTEAFF TGCGCCAGCAGCGAAGTCCCGGGACAGGGTTCGAGCACTGAAGCTTTCTTT
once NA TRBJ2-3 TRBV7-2 CASSHRADTQYF TGTGCCAGCAGCCACAGGGCAGATACGCAGTATTTT
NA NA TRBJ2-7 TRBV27 CASRRDSSYEQYF TGTGCCAGCAGGCGGGACAGCTCCTACGAGCAGTACTTC
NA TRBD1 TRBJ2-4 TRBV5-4 CASSIRTGAIAKNIQYF TGTGCCAGCAGCATTCGGACAGGGGCCATAGCCAAAAACATTCAGTACTTC
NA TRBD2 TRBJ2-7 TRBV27 CASSLGLAGAEQYF TGTGCCAGCAGTTTGGGGCTAGCGGGAGCCGAGCAGTACTTC
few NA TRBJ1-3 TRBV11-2 CASSSIQGRNTIYF TGTGCCAGCAGCTCCATACAGGGAAGAAACACCATATATTTT
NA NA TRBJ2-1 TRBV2 CASSPETDNEQFF TGTGCCAGCAGCCCGGAGACCGACAATGAGCAGTTCTTC
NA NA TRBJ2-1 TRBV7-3 CASSLGAGPYNEQFF TGTGCCAGCAGCTTAGGGGCGGGACCCTACAATGAGCAGTTCTTC
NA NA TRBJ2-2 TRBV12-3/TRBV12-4 CASSLERHKLFF TGTGCCAGCAGTTTAGAGAGACACAAGCTGTTTTTT
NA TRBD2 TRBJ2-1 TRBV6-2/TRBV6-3 CASSYLAGGPNEQFF TGTGCCAGCAGTTATCTGGCGGGGGGCCCCAATGAGCAGTTCTTC
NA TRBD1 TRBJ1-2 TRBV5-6 CASSRAGTAYGYTF TGTGCCAGCAGCCGTGCTGGGACAGCCTATGGCTACACCTTC
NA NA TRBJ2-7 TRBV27 CASSWDSLSYEQYF TGTGCCAGCAGTTGGGACTCACTATCCTACGAGCAGTACTTC
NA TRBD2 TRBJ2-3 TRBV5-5 CASSWGGSTDTQYF TGTGCCAGCAGCTGGGGGGGAAGCACAGATACGCAGTATTTT
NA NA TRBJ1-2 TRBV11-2 CASSLDLTAHGYTF TGTGCCAGCAGCTTAGATCTTACAGCCCATGGCTACACCTTC
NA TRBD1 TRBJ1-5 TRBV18 CASSPRDRLDQPQHF TGTGCCAGCTCACCCAGGGACAGGTTGGATCAGCCCCAGCATTTT
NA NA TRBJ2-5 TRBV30 CAWSVRGRETQYF TGTGCCTGGAGTGTAAGGGGTAGAGAGACCCAGTACTTC
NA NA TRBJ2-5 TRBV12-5 CASAGDNQETQYF TGTGCTAGTGCCGGGGACAACCAAGAGACCCAGTACTTC
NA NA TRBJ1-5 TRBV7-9 CASSLGVGRVRDQPQHF TGTGCCAGCAGCTTAGGGGTTGGCAGGGTTCGGGATCAGCCCCAGCATTTT
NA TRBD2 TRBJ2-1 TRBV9 CASSARLAGAGDEQFF TGTGCCAGCAGCGCCCGACTAGCGGGAGCTGGGGATGAGCAGTTCTTC
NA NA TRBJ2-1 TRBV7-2 CASSLTTNYNEQFF TGTGCCAGCAGCTTAACGACTAACTACAATGAGCAGTTCTTC
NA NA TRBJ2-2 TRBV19 CASKLVASVTGELFF TGTGCCAGTAAATTGGTTGCTAGCGTCACCGGGGAGCTGTTTTTT
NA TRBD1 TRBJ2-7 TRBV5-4 CASKKTGSSYEQYF TGTGCCAGCAAAAAGACAGGGAGCTCCTACGAGCAGTACTTC
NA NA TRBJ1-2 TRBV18 CASSPPGRTANYGYTF TGTGCCAGCTCACCCCCTGGACGGACAGCTAACTATGGCTACACCTTC
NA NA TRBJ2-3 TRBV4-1 CASSQPDFSDTQYF TGCGCCAGCAGCCAACCGGACTTCTCAGATACGCAGTATTTT
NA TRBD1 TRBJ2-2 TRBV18 CASQGQQNTGELFF TGTGCCAGCCAGGGACAGCAAAACACCGGGGAGCTGTTTTTT
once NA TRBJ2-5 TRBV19 CASSINSETQYF TGTGCCAGTAGTATTAACTCGGAGACCCAGTACTTC
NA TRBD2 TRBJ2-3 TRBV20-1 CSASGTSGSGDTQYF TGCAGTGCTAGTGGGACTAGCGGGAGTGGTGATACGCAGTATTTT
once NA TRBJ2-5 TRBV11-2 CASSPLDFQETQYF TGTGCCAGCAGCCCGTTGGACTTCCAAGAGACCCAGTACTTC
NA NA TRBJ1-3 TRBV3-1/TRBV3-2 CASSQDRGHPNTIYF TGTGCCAGCAGCCAAGATCGTGGGCACCCAAACACCATATATTTT
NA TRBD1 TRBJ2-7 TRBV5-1 CASSSTTGGVYEQYF TGCGCCAGCAGCTCGACGACAGGGGGTGTCTACGAGCAGTACTTC
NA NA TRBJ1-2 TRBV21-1 CASSKVGSPVPGNYGYTF TGTGCCAGCAGCAAAGTGGGATCCCCGGTCCCAGGGAACTATGGCTACACCTTC
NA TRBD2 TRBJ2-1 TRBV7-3 CASSPGTSGYNEQFF TGTGCCAGCAGCCCCGGGACTAGCGGGTACAATGAGCAGTTCTTC
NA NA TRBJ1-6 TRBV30 CAWSVQQGNSPLHF TGTGCCTGGAGTGTACAACAGGGTAATTCACCCCTCCACTTT
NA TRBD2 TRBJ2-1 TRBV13 CASNPRVAGLYNEQFF TGTGCCAGCAACCCCAGGGTAGCGGGATTGTACAATGAGCAGTTCTTC
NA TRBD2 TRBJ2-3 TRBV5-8 CASSTSLASDTQYF TGTGCCAGCAGCACATCACTAGCGTCAGATACGCAGTATTTT
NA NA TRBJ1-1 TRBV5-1 CASSLVAGAPNTEAFF TGCGCCAGCAGCTTGGTGGCAGGGGCCCCGAACACTGAAGCTTTCTTT
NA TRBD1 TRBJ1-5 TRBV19 CASRDRGSYQPQHF TGTGCCAGTAGGGACAGGGGGTCTTATCAGCCCCAGCATTTT
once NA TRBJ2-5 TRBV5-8 CASSLGDQGQETQYF TGTGCCAGCAGCTTGGGGGACCAGGGGCAAGAGACCCAGTACTTC
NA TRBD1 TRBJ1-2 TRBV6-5 CASSYSRDSYGYTF TGTGCCAGCAGTTACTCGCGGGACAGCTATGGCTACACCTTC
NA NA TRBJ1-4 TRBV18 CASSLGSQREKLFF TGTGCCAGCTCGCTCGGAAGTCAGCGTGAAAAACTGTTTTTT